This T cell receptor (beta chain) was recorded in a study of identical twins. Whole-study results and caveats: Memory repertoires showed no such pattern, whereas abundant cord blood beta clonotypes carried fewer insertions.

The CDR3 has 11 residues. Between the trimmed V and J ends, which lost 6 bases and 8 bases, there was a span of 13 bases. Germline values: CDR1 DFQATT, CDR2 SNEGSKA (reference sequence). TCRdb used MiXCR to reprocess the 5' RACE reads, holding one entry per CDR3 protein. The sample lists more than 600,000 distinct CDR3 sequences, 18% occurring once. Note on this clonotype: The antigen remains unidentified.

A further study also used this sample, focusing on T cells expressing NK-cell markers. That work contributes: Sequenced donors, eight in total, included seven who were HCMV-seropositive and one who was seronegative. The HCMV specificity of the expanded NKG2C+ T cell clones stayed unresolved.

This sequence originates from a woman aged 18-35 years in good health. The sample taken for sequencing was PBMCs. The chain joins TRBV20-1 to TRBJ1-1, with D possibly being TRBD1 (5 bases). CDR3 region: CSAPRGREAFF. The CDR3 DNA reads TGCAGTGCCCCTCGGGGCAGGGAAGCTTTCTTT.